This T cell receptor (beta chain) emerged from a study of OX40 agonist ivuxolimab in advanced cancers. The table came from immunoSEQ multiplex PCR; TCRdb's copy has only in-frame clones and leaves some out. The sample has roughly 87,000 clones, about 89% seen once. Germline V CDR1 and CDR2: MDHEN, SYDVKM. The CDR3 totals 19 residues. V was pared by 3 bases and J by 0 bases, with 21 bases between. This clonotype was sampled from an adult with an advanced solid tumor such as melanoma, head and neck, liver or kidney cancer. The sequenced sample was CD4+ or CD8+ T cells sorted from blood, obtained in a trial of the OX40 agonist ivuxolimab. V gene TRBV28 combines with J gene TRBJ1-3; TRBD1 might be the D (6 bases). In nucleotides, the CDR3 is TGTGCCAGCAGTTTGAGGGGGAGCCCTCTCTCCCACTCTGGAAACACCATATATTTT. Its translation: CASSLRGSPLSHSGNTIYF.